What follows describes a single TCR beta chain. The protocol was immunoSEQ multiplex PCR, while the TCRdb copy is restricted to in-frame clones and leaves out a portion. The table lists 350,000 to 550,000 clones, 75% to 90% of them singletons. The data derive from a study of blood T cell repertoires in COVID-19. At the level of the study: PBMCs, B-cell-depleted T cells, or T cells provided the cDNA or gDNA that made up the material.

Donors of Cohort 3 who recovered were those that had two negative PCRs, clearance, or symptom resolution. Sample: PBMCs or T cells enriched from blood (not recorded which). This receptor was identified in a young man who had recovered from COVID-19.

As DNA, the CDR3 is TGTGCCAGTACTACCCGGCGGGGGGCGAACACTGAAGCTTTCTTT. It codes for CASTTRRGANTEAFF. The chain couples TRBV19 to TRBJ1-1; TRBD1 might be the D (6 bases). The germline CDR1 and CDR2 sequences are LNHDA and SQIVND (reference sequence). The germline V and J ends were trimmed by 7 bases and 1 base, with 16 bases remaining between them. The CDR3 is 15 amino acids.